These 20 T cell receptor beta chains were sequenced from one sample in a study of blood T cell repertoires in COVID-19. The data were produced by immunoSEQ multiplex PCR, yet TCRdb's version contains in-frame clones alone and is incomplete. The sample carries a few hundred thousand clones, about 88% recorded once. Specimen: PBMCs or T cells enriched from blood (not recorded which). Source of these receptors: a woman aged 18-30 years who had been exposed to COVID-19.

This CDR3 reads CASITTGAVEKLFF. CDR3 in DNA: TGTGCCAGCATCACGACAGGGGCTGTCGAAAAACTGTTTTTT. The chain couples TRBV28 to TRBJ1-4, with TRBD1 matching over 8 bases. This CDR3 has 14 amino acids. Germline V CDR1 and CDR2: MDHEN, SYDVKM. V was pared by 7 bases and J by 8 bases, with 9 bases of the junction left unmatched.

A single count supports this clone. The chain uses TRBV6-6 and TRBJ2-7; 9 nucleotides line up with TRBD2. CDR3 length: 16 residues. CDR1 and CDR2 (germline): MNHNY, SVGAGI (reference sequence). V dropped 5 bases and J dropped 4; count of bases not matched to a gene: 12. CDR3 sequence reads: CASSPSRTSEVYEQYF. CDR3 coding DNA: TGTGCCAGCAGTCCCTCCCGGACTAGCGAGGTGTACGAGCAGTACTTC.

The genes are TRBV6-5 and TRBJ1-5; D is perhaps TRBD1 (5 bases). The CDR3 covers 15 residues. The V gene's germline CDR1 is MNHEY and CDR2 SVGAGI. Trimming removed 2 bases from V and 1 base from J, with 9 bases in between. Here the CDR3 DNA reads TGTGCCAGCAGTTACCAGGGTGGAAGCAATCAGCCCCAGCATTTT. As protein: CASSYQGGSNQPQHF.

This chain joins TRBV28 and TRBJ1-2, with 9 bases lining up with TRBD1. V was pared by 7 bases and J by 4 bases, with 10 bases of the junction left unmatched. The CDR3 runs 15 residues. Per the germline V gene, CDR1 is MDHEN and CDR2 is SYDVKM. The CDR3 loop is CASTGQGSPIYGYTF. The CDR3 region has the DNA TGTGCCAGCACGGGACAGGGTTCACCAATCTATGGCTACACCTTC.

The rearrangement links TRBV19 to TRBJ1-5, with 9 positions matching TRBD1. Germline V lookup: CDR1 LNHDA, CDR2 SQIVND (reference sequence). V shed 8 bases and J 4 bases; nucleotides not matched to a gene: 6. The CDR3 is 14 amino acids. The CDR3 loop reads CASFPGQGNQPQHF. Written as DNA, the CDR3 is TGTGCCAGTTTCCCAGGACAGGGGAATCAGCCCCAGCATTTT.

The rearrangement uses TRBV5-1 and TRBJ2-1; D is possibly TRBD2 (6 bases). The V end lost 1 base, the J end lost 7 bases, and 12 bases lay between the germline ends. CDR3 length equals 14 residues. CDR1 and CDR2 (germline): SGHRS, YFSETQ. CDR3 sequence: CASSLTGVGNEQFF. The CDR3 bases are TGCGCCAGCAGCTTGACGGGAGTGGGAAATGAGCAGTTCTTC. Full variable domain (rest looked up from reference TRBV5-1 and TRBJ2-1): KAGVTQTPRYLIKTRGQQVTLSCSPISGHRSVSWYQQTPGQGLQFLFEYFSETQRNKGNFPGRFSGRQFSNSRSEMNVSTLELGDSALYLCASSLTGVGNEQFFGPGTRLTVL.

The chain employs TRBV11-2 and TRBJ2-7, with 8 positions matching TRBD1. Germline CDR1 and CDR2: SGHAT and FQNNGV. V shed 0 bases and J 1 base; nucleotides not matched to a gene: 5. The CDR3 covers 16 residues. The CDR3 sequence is CASSLDGQGASYEQYF. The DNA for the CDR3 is TGTGCCAGCAGCTTAGATGGGCAGGGGGCATCCTACGAGCAGTACTTC. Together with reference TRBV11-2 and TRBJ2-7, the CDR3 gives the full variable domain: EAGVAQSPRYKIIEKRQSVAFWCNPISGHATLYWYQQILGQGPKLLIQFQNNGVVDDSQLPKDRFSAERLKGVDSTLKIQPAKLEDSAVYLCASSLDGQGASYEQYFGPGTRLTVT.

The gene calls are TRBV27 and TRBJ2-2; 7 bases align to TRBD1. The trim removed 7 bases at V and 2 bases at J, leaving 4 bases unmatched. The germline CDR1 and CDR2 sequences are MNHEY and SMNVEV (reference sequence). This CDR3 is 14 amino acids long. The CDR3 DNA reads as TGTGCCAGCACCAGGGGGAGTAACACCGGGGAGCTGTTTTTT. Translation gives CASTRGSNTGELFF.

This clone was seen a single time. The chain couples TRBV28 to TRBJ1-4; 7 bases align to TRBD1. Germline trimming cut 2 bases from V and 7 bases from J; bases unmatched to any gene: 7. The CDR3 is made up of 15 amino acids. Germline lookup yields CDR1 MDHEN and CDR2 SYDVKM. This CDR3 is CASSLRKGAREKLFF. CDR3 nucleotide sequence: TGTGCCAGCAGTTTACGCAAGGGGGCGCGTGAAAAACTGTTTTTT.

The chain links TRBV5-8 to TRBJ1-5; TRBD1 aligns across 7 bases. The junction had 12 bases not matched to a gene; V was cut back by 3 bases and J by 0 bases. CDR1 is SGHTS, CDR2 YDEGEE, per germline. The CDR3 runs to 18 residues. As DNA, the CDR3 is TGTGCCAGCAGCTCACAAAAAACCGGGACAGATAGCAATCAGCCCCAGCATTTT. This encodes CASSSQKTGTDSNQPQHF.

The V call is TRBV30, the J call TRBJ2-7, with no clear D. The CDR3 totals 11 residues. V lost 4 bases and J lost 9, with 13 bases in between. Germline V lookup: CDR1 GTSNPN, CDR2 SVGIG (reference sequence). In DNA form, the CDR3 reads TGTGCCTGGACCCGGAGTGGGTCGCAGTACTTC. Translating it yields CAWTRSGSQYF.

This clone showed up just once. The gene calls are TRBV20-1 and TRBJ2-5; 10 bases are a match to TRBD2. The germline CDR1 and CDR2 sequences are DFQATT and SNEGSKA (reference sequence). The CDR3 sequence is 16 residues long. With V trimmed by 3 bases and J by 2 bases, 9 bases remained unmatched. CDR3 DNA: TGCAGTGCTAGTAAGCTGTCTAGCGGGAGACAAGAGACCCAGTACTTC. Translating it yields CSASKLSSGRQETQYF.

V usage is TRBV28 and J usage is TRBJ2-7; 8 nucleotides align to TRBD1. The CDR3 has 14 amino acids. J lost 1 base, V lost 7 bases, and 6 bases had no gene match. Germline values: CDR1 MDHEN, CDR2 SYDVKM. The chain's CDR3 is CASTQGDRSYEQYF. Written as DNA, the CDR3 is TGTGCCAGCACCCAGGGGGACAGGTCCTACGAGCAGTACTTC.

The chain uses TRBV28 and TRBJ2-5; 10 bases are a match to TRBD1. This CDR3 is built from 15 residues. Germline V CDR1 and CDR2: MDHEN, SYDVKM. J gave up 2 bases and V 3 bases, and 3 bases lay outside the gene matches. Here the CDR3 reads CASSFGTGVQETQYF. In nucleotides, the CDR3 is TGTGCCAGCAGTTTTGGGACAGGGGTACAAGAGACCCAGTACTTC.

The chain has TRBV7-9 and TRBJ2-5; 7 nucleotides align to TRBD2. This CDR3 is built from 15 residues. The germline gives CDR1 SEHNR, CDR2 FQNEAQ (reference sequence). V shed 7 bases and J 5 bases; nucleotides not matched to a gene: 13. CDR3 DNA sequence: TGTGCCAGCAAAAAACTGGCGGGAGAAAGGGAGACCCAGTACTTC. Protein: CASKKLAGERETQYF.

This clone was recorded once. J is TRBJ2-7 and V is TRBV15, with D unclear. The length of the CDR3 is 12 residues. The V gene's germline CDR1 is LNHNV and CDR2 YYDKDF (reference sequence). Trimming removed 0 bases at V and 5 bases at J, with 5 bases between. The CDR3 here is CATSRDSHEQYF. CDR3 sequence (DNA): TGTGCCACCAGCAGAGATAGCCACGAGCAGTACTTC.

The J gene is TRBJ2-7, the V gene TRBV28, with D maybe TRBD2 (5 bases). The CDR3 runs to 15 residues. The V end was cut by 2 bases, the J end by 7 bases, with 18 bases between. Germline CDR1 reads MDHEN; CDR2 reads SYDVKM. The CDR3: CASSLRTSPRREQYF. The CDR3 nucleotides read TGTGCCAGCAGTTTACGTACTAGTCCCCGTAGAGAGCAGTACTTC.

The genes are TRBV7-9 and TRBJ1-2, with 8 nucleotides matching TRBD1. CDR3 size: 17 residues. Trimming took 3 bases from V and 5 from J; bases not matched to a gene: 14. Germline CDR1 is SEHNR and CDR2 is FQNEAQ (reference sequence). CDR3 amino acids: CASSLGPGTGLEYGYTF. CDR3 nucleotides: TGTGCCAGCAGCTTGGGCCCGGGGACAGGACTAGAGTATGGCTACACCTTC.

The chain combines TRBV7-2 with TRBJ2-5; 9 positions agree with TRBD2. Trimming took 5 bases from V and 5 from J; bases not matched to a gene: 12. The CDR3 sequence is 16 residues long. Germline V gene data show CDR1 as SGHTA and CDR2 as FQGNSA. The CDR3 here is CASSNQAGGGGETQYF. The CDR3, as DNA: TGTGCCAGCAGCAACCAAGCGGGAGGCGGAGGGGAGACCCAGTACTTC.

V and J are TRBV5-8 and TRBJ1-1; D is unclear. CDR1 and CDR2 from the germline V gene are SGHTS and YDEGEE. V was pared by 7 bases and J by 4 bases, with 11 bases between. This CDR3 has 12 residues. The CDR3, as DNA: TGTGCCAGCCCATCCCCTATCACTGAAGCTTTCTTT. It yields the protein CASPSPITEAFF.